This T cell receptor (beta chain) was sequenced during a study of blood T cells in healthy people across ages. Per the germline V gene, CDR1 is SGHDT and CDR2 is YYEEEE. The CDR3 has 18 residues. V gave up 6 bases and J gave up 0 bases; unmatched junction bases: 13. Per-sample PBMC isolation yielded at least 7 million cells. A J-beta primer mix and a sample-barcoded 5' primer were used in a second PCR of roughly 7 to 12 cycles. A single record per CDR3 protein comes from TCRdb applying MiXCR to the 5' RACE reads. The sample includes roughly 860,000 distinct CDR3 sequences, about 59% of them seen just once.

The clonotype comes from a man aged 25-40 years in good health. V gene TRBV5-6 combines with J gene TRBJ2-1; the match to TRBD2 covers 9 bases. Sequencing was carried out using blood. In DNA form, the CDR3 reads TGTGCCAGCACTCCCCCAGCGGGGGGCCTTAGCTCCTACAATGAGCAGTTCTTC. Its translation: CASTPPAGGLSSYNEQFF.